This TCR beta chain originates from a study of human T cells and chemical hapten exposure. Study-wide background: All through the roughly 26-week study, the scalp of each patient received diphenylcyclopropenone doses weekly.

Broader study findings: DPC sensitization produced no change in TCRs with frequency above 1 in 1000.

Time point noted: pre-sensitization, week 0. Treatment defined: therapeutic diphenylcyclopropenone sensitization with weekly scalp DPC. This clonotype was observed at least ten times. The antigen is not known. The library tagged each cDNA molecule with unique molecular identifiers. One entry per CDR3 protein, called by TCRdb with MiXCR from the RACE reads. The repertoire holds about 70,000 distinct CDR3 sequences, with 10% to 11% as singletons. The CDR3 runs 16 residues. Germline values: CDR1 SGDLS, CDR2 YYNGEE. J was trimmed by 8 bases and V by 6 bases; bases with no gene match: 15. This TCR was recovered from a woman between 50 and 59 years old with alopecia areata. Some clones in this sample may be carry-over from other donors' samples. The material sequenced was whole blood, taken in connection with sensitization to the hapten diphenylcyclopropenone (DPC). The chain couples TRBV9 to TRBJ2-1; 9 bases map to TRBD2. The CDR3 DNA reads as TGTGCCAGCACCTCTAGCGGGACCCCCTTCGGCGATGAGCAGTTCTTC. It translates to CASTSSGTPFGDEQFF.